This TCR beta chain was documented in a study of blood T cell repertoires in COVID-19. Study at large: Sample material is recorded as cDNA or gDNA derived from T cells, B-cell-depleted T cells, or PBMCs.

Original processing notes: Nucleated cell counts were estimated from reference gene primer amplification. Method: immunoSEQ multiplex PCR; TCRdb's copy keeps in-frame clones and lacks some. That table gives V, J and clone size, and the DNA gave D and trimming. The sample shows about 69,000 clones, about 90% of them seen only once. The CDR3 is 14 residues long. Trimming left V 2 bases short and J 4 bases short, with 9 bases between. Germline-derived CDR1 and CDR2 are MNHEY and SVGAGI. This clone has just a few counts. The J gene is TRBJ1-5, the V gene TRBV6-5; D is uncertain. This sequence originates from a man between 35 and 55 years old with COVID-19, enrolled during active disease. Sequencing input: peripheral blood. The CDR3 spells CASSYGLHNQPQHF. In DNA form, the CDR3 reads TGTGCCAGCAGTTACGGGCTCCATAATCAGCCCCAGCATTTT.